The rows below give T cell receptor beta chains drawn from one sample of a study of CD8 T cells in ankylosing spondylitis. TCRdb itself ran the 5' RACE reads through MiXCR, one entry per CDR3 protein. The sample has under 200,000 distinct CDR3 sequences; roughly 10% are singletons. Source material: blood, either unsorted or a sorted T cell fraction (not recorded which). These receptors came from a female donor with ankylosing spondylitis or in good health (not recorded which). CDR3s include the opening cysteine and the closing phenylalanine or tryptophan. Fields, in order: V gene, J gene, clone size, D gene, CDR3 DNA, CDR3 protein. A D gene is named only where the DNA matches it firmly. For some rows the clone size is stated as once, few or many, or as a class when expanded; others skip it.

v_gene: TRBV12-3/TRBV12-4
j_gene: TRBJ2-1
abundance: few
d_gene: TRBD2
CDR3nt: TGTGCCAGCAGTTTTATAGGGACTAGCGGGAAGGTAATCTACAATGAGCAGTTCTTC
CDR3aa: CASSFIGTSGKVIYNEQFF

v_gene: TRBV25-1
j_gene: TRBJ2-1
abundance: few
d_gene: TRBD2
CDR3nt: TGTGCCAGCAGCCGCGAAGCGGGAGGTCTCAATGAGCAGTTCTTC
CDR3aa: CASSREAGGLNEQFF

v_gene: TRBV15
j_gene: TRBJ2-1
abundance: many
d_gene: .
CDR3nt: TGTGCCACCAGCACCGGACGGATCTTTGAGCAGTTCTTC
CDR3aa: CATSTGRIFEQFF

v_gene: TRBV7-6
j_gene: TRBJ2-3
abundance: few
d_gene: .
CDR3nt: TGTGCCAGCAGCCTAACATTGGCAGATACGCAGTATTTT
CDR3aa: CASSLTLADTQYF

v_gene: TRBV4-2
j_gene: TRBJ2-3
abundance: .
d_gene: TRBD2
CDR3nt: TGTGCCAGCAGCCAAGATAAAGGGACTAGCGGTACTAGCACAGATACGCAGTATTTT
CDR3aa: CASSQDKGTSGTSTDTQYF

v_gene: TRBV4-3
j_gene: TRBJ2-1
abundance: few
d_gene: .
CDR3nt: TGCGCCAGCAGCCAAGAAGGGAATGAGCAGTTCTTC
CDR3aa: CASSQEGNEQFF

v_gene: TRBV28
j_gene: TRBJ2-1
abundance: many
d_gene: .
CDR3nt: TGTGCCAGCAGGCCCCGGGTTACCTACAATGAGCAGTTCTTC
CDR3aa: CASRPRVTYNEQFF

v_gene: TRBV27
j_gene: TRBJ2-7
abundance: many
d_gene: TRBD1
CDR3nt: TGTGCCAGCAGTTCCCTTGCGACAGGGTCCTACGAGCAGTACTTC
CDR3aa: CASSSLATGSYEQYF

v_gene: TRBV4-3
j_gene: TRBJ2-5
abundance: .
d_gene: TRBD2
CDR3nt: TGCGCCAGCAGCCAAGCTAGCGGGAGTGGAGAGACCCAGTACTTC
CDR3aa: CASSQASGSGETQYF

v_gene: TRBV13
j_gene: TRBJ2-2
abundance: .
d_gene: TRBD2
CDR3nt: TGTGCCAGCAGCCGCCAAACGGGAGGCGGGAGGGCCGAAGCCGGGGAGCTGTTTTTT
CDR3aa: CASSRQTGGGRAEAGELFF

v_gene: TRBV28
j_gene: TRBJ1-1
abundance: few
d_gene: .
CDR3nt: TGTGCCAGCGGGACGGAGAGCTATGAAGCTTTCTTT
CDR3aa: CASGTESYEAFF

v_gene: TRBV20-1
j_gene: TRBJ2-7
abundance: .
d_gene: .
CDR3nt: TGCAGTGCCACCGCGGCAGGTCCCAACGCCGAGCAGTACTTC
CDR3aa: CSATAAGPNAEQYF

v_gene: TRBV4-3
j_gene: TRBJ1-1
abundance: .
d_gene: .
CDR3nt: TGCGCCAGCAGCACAGGTTTGAACACTGAAGCTTTCTTT
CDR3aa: CASSTGLNTEAFF

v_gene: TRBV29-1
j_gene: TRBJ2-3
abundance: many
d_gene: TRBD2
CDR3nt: TGCAGCGTTGGGTCTAGCGGGAGCACAGATACGCAGTATTTT
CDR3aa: CSVGSSGSTDTQYF

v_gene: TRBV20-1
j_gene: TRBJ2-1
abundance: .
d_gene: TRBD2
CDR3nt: TGCAGTGCTAGTACCGGGAGGGCCTCCTACAATGAGCAGTTCTTC
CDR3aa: CSASTGRASYNEQFF

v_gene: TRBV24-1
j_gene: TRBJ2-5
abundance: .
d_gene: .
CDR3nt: TGTGCCACCAGTGACGGTCACCAAGAGACCCAGTACTTC
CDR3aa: CATSDGHQETQYF

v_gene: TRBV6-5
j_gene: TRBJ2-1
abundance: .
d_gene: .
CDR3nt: TGTGCCAGCGGGCAATACTACAATGAGCAGTTCTTC
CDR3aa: CASGQYYNEQFF

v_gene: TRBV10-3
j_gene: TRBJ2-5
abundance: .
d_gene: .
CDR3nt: TGTGCCATCGGCGATGGGGGGACCCAGTACTTC
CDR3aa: CAIGDGGTQYF

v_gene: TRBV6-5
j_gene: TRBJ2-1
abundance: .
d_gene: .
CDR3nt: TGTGCCAGCAGTTACAACTCCCCACCGAGCTCCTACAATGAGCAGTTCTTC
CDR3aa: CASSYNSPPSSYNEQFF

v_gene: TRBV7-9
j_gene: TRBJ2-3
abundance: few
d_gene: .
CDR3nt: TGTGCCAGCAGCACAGCGGATATTAGCACAGATACGCAGTATTTT
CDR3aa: CASSTADISTDTQYF

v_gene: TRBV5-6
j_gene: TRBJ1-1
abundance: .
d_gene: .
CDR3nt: TGTGCCAGCAGAGTAGGGCAGGGCGGATATACTGAAGCTTTCTTT
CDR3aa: CASRVGQGGYTEAFF

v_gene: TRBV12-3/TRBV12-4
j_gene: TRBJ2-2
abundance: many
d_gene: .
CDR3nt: TGTGCCAGCGACAGCCCGAACACCGGGGAGCTGTTTTTT
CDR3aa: CASDSPNTGELFF

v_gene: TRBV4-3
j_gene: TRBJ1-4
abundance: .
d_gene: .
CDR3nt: TGCGCCAGCAGCCAAGAATGGGCCCGGAGTGAAAAACTGTTTTTT
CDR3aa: CASSQEWARSEKLFF

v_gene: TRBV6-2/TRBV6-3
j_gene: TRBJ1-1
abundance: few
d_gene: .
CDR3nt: TGTGCCAGCAGTTACGCCCTATATGAGTCTGAAGCTTTCTTT
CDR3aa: CASSYALYESEAFF

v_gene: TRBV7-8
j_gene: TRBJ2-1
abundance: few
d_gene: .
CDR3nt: TGTGCCAGCAGCTTAGCGCCGGGACGACCGAGCTCCTACAATGAGCAGTTCTTC
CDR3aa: CASSLAPGRPSSYNEQFF

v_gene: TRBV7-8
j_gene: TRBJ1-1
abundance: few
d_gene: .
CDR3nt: TGTGCCAGCAGCTTAAAGGGGGCTGAAGCTTTCTTT
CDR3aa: CASSLKGAEAFF

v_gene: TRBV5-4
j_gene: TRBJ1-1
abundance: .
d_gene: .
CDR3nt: TGTGCCAGCAGTCCTGTCGAGGGCGCTGAAGCTTTCTTT
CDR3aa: CASSPVEGAEAFF